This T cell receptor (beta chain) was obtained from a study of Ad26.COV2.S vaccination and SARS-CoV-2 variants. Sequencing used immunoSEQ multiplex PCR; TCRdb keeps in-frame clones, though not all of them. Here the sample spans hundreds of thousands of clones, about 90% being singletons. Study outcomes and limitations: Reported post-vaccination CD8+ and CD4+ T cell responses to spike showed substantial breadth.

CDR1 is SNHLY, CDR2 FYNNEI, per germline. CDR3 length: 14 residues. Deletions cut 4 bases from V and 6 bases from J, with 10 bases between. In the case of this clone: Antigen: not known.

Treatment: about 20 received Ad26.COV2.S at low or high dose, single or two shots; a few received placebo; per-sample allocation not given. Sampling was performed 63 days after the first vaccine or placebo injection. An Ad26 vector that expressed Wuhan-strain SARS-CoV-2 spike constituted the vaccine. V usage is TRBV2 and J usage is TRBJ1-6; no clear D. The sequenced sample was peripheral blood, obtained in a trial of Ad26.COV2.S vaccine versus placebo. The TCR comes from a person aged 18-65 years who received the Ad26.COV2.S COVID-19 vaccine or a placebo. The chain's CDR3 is CASSAWNFNSPLHF. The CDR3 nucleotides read TGTGCCAGCAGTGCTTGGAACTTTAATTCACCCCTCCACTTT.